Following are 4 T cell receptor beta chains from one sample sequenced in a study of beta chain features in type 1 diabetes. cDNA synthesis used the whole RNA isolate, giving expressed TCRB sequences. Profiled with immunoSEQ multiplex PCR; TCRdb holds only in-frame clones, not every one. The sample lists around 310,000 clones; 8% to 13% were seen once. The sequencing sample was made of naive CD4+ T cells from blood. The receptors stem from a woman aged 25 to 39 in good health.

Points on this clone: The sample holds other DNA sequences that translate to the same CDR3. The gene calls are TRBV30 and TRBJ1-4, with 8 bases that match TRBD1. The CDR3 is made up of 14 amino acids. Germline CDR1 and CDR2: GTSNPN and SVGIG (reference sequence). Unmatched junction bases numbered 2, after V lost 0 bases and J lost 5 bases. This CDR3 reads CAWSVQGGNEKLFF. DNA of the CDR3: TGTGCCTGGAGTGTACAGGGGGGAAATGAAAAACTGTTTTTT.

The chain carries TRBV25-1 and TRBJ2-1, with TRBD2 matching over 8 bases. Germline assignment: CDR1 MGHDK and CDR2 SYGVNS. With 5 bases clipped from V and 8 bases from J, the junction kept 8 bases outside the gene matches. The CDR3 totals 14 residues. Here the CDR3 reads CASSRQGRGDEQFF. Written as DNA, the CDR3 is TGTGCCAGCAGTAGGCAGGGGCGGGGGGATGAGCAGTTCTTC.

This chain connects TRBV29-1 to TRBJ1-4; possibly TRBD1 for D (5 bases). Looked up from germline, CDR1 is SQVTM and CDR2 is ANQGSEA. This CDR3 spans 13 amino acids. V was clipped by 3 bases and J by 3 bases, with 8 bases between them. CDR3 loop: CSVEVRANEKLFF. Here the CDR3 DNA reads TGCAGCGTTGAGGTCAGGGCTAATGAAAAACTGTTTTTT.

This clone was detected only a few times. The chain has TRBV28 and TRBJ1-4; D might be TRBD1 (6 bases). Germline assignment: CDR1 MDHEN and CDR2 SYDVKM. The V end was cut by 4 bases, the J end by 16 bases, with 16 bases between. The length of the CDR3 is 12 residues. The DNA of the CDR3 is TGTGCCAGCAGTTCCATTACAGGGTTCGCGTTTTTT. It encodes CASSSITGFAFF.